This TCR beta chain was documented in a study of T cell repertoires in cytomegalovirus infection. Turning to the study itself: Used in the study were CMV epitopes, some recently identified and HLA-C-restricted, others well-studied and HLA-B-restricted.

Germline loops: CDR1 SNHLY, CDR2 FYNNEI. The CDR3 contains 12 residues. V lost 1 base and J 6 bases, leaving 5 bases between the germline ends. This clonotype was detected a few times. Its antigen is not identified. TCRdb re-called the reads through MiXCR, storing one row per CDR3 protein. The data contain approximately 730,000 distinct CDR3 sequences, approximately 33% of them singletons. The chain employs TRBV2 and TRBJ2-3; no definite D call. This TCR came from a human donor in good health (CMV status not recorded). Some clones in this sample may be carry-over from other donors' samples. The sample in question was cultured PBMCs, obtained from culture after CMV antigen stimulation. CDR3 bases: TGTGCCAGCAGTGAAGATTCGGATACGCAGTATTTT. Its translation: CASSEDSDTQYF.